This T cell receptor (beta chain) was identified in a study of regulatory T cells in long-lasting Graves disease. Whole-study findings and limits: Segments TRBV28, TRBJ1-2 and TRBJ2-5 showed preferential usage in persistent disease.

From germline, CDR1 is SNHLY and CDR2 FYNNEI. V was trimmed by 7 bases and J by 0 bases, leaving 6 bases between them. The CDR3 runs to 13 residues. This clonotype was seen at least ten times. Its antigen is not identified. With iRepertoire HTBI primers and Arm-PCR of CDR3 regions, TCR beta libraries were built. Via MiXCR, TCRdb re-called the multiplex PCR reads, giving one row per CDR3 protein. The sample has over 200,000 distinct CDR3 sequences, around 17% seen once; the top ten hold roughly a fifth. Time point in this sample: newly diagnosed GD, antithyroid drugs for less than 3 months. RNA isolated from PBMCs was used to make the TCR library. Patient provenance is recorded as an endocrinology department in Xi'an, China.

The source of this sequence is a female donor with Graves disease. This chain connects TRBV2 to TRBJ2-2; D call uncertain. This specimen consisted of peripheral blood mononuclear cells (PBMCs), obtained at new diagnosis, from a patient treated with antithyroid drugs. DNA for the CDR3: TGTGCCAGCATTCAGTCGAACACCGGGGAGCTGTTTTTT. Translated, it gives CASIQSNTGELFF.